The T cell receptor (beta chain) under discussion was sequenced for a study of CXCR3-negative and CXCR3-positive naive CD8 T cells. In the study overall: The study obtained around 130 million TRB reads, about 1.5 +/- 0.3 million per library. General study findings and limits: For naive cells, CXCR3-negative and CXCR3-positive subsets had similar TRBV-TRBJ usage; for memory cells, usage differed.

Details on this clonotype: The antigen is unknown.

Germline values: CDR1 MNHEY, CDR2 SVGAGI. CDR3 length equals 16 residues. The TRB cDNA libraries were prepared by 5' RACE with UMI labels. For each CDR3 protein, TCRdb gives one entry from its re-call of the 5' RACE reads, without DNA. The sample data list roughly 89,000 distinct CDR3 sequences. This clonotype was sampled from a human donor in good health. Some clones in this sample may be carry-over from other donors' samples. The genes are TRBV6-5 and TRBJ2-7; with no DNA, the TCRdb D assignment of TRBD1 cannot be verified. The material sequenced was naive CXCR3- CD8+ T cells from blood. Subset specified: CD45RO-CCR7+CD27+CD95- naive CD8+ T cells lacking CXCR3 (TNR3-). CDR3 region: CASSYSTGTGLNEQYF.